This T cell receptor (beta chain) was identified in a study of blood T cell repertoires in COVID-19. Study background: The United States, Italy and Spain were the sources of the acute and convalescent COVID-19 samples. PBMCs, B-cell-depleted T cells, or T cells were the source of the cDNA or gDNA that made up the material.

Participants were aged about 18 to 90 years, lived in 25 or so US areas, and enrolled virtually. Grouping used clinical history reported by participants in a survey and questionnaire. Profiled with immunoSEQ multiplex PCR; TCRdb holds only in-frame clones, not every one. The sample holds 250,000 to 350,000 clones; about 92% are singletons and the top ten take approximately 17%. This TCR came from a woman aged 25 to 39 who had recovered from COVID-19. What was sequenced was PBMCs or T cells enriched from blood (not recorded which).

CDR3 DNA: TGTGCCAGCAGTGAATCGGGGGTCGAGACCCAGTACTTC. Translation gives CASSESGVETQYF. This chain links TRBV25-1 with TRBJ2-5, with D possibly being TRBD2 (6 bases). The V gene's germline CDR1 is MGHDK and CDR2 SYGVNS. V gave up 1 base and J gave up 5 bases, with 8 bases separating them. The CDR3 is 13 amino acids.